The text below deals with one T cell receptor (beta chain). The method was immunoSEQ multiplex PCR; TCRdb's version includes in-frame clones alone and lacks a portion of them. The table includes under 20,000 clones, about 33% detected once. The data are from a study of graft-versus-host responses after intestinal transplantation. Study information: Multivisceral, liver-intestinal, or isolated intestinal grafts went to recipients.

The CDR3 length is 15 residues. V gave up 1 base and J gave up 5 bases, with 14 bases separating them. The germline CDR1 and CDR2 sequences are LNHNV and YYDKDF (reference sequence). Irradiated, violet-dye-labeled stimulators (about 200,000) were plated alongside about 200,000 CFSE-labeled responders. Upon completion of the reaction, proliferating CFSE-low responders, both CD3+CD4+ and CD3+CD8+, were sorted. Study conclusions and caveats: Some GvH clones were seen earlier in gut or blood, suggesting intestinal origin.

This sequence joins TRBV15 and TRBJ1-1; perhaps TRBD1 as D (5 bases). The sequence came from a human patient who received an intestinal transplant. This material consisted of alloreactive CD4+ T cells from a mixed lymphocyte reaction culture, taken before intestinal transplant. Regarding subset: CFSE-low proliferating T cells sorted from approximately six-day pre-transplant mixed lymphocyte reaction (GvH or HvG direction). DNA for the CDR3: TGTGCCACCAGCAGAGTCGGGGGAATAGGAACTGAAGCTTTCTTT. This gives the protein CATSRVGGIGTEAFF. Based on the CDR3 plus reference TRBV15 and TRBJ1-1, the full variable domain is DAMVIQNPRYQVTQFGKPVTLSCSQTLNHNVMYWYQQKSSQAPKLLFHYYDKDFNNEADTPDNFQSRRPNTSFCFLDIRSPGLGDTAMYLCATSRVGGIGTEAFFGQGTRLTVV.